This T cell receptor beta chain was recorded in a study of OX40 agonist ivuxolimab in advanced cancers. In germline, CDR1 is SGHDT, CDR2 YYEEEE. Between the trimmed V and J ends, which lost 2 bases and 6 bases, there was a span of 18 bases. The CDR3 runs to 15 residues. Only in-frame clones appear in the TCRdb table, and some are missing; sequencing was by immunoSEQ multiplex PCR. Here the sample spans tens of thousands of clones, 85% to 90% being singletons. This receptor was identified in an adult with an advanced solid tumor such as melanoma, head and neck, liver or kidney cancer. This chain uses TRBV5-6 with TRBJ2-7; D unclear. Sequencing used CD4+ or CD8+ T cells sorted from blood, obtained in a trial of the OX40 agonist ivuxolimab. The CDR3 DNA reads as TGTGCCAGCAGCTTAGGGTTAGGCTCACCCGCCGAGCAGTACTTC. It translates to CASSLGLGSPAEQYF.